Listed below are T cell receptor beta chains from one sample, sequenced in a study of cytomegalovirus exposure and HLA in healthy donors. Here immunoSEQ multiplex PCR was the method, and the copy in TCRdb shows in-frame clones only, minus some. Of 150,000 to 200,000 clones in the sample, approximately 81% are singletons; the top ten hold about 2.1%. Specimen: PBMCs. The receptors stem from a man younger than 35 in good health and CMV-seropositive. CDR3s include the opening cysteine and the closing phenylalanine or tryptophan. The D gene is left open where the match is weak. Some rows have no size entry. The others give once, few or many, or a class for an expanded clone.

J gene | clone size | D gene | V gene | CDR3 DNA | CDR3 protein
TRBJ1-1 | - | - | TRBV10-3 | TGTGCCATCAGTGACATGACGGGTCGGAACACTGAAGCTTTCTTT | CAISDMTGRNTEAFF
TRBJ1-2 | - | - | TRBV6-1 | TGTGCCAGCAGTGGCGTCTATGGCTACACCTTC | CASSGVYGYTF
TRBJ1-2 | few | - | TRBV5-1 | TGCGCCAGCAGCCCTGAAGCCCCAACCTCTATGCGCTACACCTTC | CASSPEAPTSMRYTF
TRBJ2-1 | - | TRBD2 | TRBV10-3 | TGTGCCATCAGTGAGGGGGGGGACTTCTCCTACAATGAGCAGTTCTTC | CAISEGGDFSYNEQFF
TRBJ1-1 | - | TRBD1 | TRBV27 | TGTGCCAGCAGCATGGGGACAGCCGCTCAAGAAGCTTTCTTT | CASSMGTAAQEAFF
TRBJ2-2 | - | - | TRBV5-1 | TGCGCCAGCCGGGGGACCTCGAGCACCGGGGAGCTGTTTTTT | CASRGTSSTGELFF
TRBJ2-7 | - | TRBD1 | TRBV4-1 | TGCGCCAGCAGCCAAGATCCAGGGGGCTACGAGCAGTACTTC | CASSQDPGGYEQYF
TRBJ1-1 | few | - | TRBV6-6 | TGTGCCAGCAGTGGCGGGGCAAACACTGAAGCTTTCTTT | CASSGGANTEAFF
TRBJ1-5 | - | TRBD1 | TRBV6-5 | TGTGCCAGCAGGGGACCAGGGGGAAGGAGTCAGCCCCAGCATTTT | CASRGPGGRSQPQHF
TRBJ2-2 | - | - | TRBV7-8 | TGTGCCAGCAGCTTAGTATTGGGGGAGCTGTTTTTT | CASSLVLGELFF
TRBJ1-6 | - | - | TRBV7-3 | TGTGCCAGCAGCTTAGATAGCTCCTATAATTCACCCCTCCACTTT | CASSLDSSYNSPLHF
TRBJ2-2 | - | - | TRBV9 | TGTGCCAGCAGCCTCCGACAAGTCGGCGCCGGGGAGCTGTTTTTT | CASSLRQVGAGELFF
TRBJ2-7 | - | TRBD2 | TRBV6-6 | TGTGCCACTGCGAGCGGGGGGGCCTACGAGCAGTACTTC | CATASGGAYEQYF
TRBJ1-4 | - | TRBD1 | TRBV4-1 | TGCGCCAGCAGCCAAGTTAGGACAGGGGATAATGAAAAACTGTTTTTT | CASSQVRTGDNEKLFF
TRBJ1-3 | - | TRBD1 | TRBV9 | TGTGCCAGCAGCGTAGAACAGGGGAGGTTTGGAAACACCATATATTTT | CASSVEQGRFGNTIYF
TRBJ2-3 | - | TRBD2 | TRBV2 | TGTGCCAGCAGTGGACTAGCGGGGTCCACAGATACGCAGTATTTT | CASSGLAGSTDTQYF
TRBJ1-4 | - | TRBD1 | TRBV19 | TGTGCCAGTACCACCGTGGACAGGGGGAAAGAAAAACTGTTTTTT | CASTTVDRGKEKLFF
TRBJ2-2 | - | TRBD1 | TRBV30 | TGTGCCTGGAGTCCGGACAGGTCCGGGGAGCTGTTTTTT | CAWSPDRSGELFF
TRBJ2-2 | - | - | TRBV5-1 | TGCGCCAGCAGCTGGGGCCTAGATCGCGAGGAGCTGTTTTTT | CASSWGLDREELFF
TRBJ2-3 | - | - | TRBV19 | TGTGCCAGTAGTATAGGCTACCTAACTAGCACAGATACGCAGTATTTT | CASSIGYLTSTDTQYF
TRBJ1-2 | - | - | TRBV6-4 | TGTGCCAGCAGTGCAGGGAACTATGGCTACACCTTC | CASSAGNYGYTF
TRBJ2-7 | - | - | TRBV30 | TGTGCCTGGAGAGGGGCCACCCCCTACGAGCAGTACTTC | CAWRGATPYEQYF
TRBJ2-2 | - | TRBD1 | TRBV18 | TGTGCCAGCTCAGGGGACAGCACCGGGGAGCTGTTTTTT | CASSGDSTGELFF
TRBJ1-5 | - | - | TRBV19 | TGTGCCAGTAGTATTGAGGGACAGCCCCAGCATTTT | CASSIEGQPQHF
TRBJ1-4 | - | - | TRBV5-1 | TGCGCCAGCAGCTTGGGAGCGACTAATGAAAAACTGTTTTTT | CASSLGATNEKLFF
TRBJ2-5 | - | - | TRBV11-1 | TGTGCCAGCAGCTTAGAAAGGGGAGAGACCCAGTACTTC | CASSLERGETQYF
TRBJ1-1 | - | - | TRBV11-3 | TGTGCCAGCGCATCTCCCGCGGTAGGGGGTTTGAACACTGAAGCTTTCTTT | CASASPAVGGLNTEAFF
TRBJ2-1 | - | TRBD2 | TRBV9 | TGTGCCAGCAGCCCGGGCGGGGGGGCCTACAATGAGCAGTTCTTC | CASSPGGGAYNEQFF
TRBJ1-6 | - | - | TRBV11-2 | TGTGCCAGCAGCTTAGGGGGGGGGCAAAATTCACCCCTCCACTTT | CASSLGGGQNSPLHF
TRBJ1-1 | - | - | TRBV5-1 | TGCGCCAGCAGCCCCTCAGGGTGGGCTGAAGCTTTCTTT | CASSPSGWAEAFF
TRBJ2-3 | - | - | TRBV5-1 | TGCGCCAGCAGCTTGGACTTGGGCACAGATACGCAGTATTTT | CASSLDLGTDTQYF
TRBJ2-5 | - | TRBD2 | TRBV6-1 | TGTGCCAGCAATGCGGGGGGGGGCCCAGAGACCCAGTACTTC | CASNAGGGPETQYF
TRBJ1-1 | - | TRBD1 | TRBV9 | TGTGCCAGCAGCGTAGGGGGGACAGGGAGCACTGAAGCTTTCTTT | CASSVGGTGSTEAFF
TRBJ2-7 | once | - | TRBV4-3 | TGCGCCAGCAGCCAGGAAATTGTGGGGACACGTCGCGAGCAGTACTTC | CASSQEIVGTRREQYF
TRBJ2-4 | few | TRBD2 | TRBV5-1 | TGCGCCAGCAGCTTGCGGAGCGGGGGGCGGGACAAAAACAGTCAGTACTTC | CASSLRSGGRDKNSQYF
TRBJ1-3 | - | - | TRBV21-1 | TGTGCCAGCAGCATATATTTTCGTGAGGCGGGAAACACCATATATTTT | CASSIYFREAGNTIYF
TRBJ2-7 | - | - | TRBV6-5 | TGTGCCAGCAGTTACGGCACCGAGCAGTACTTC | CASSYGTEQYF
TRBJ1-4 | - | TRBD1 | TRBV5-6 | TGTGCCAGCAACCTACAGGGGGCTAATGAAAAACTGTTTTTT | CASNLQGANEKLFF
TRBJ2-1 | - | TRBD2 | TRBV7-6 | TGTGCCAGCAGCAATCTAGCGGGGGCCTACAATGAGCAGTTCTTC | CASSNLAGAYNEQFF
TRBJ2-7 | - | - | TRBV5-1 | TGCGCCAGCAGCTTGGGGAGCTACCGGAGGTCCGAGCAGTACTTC | CASSLGSYRRSEQYF
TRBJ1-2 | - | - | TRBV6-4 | TGTGCCAGCAGACCCACCGGGGGAACCTATGGCTACACCTTC | CASRPTGGTYGYTF
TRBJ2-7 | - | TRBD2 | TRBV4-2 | TGTGCCAGCAGCCAAGCTAGCGGGGGGGCCTCTTACGAGCAGTACTTC | CASSQASGGASYEQYF
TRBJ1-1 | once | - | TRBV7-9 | TGTGCCAGCAGACCGAGACAGAACACTGAAGCTTTCTTT | CASRPRQNTEAFF
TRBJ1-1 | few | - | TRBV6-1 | TGTGCCAGCAGGGACCGGGAGAGTGAAGCTTTCTTT | CASRDRESEAFF
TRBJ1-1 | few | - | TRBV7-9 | TGTGCCAGCAGCTTAATCGGGAACACTGAAGCTTTCTTT | CASSLIGNTEAFF
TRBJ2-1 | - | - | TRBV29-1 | TGCAGCGTTGGCCGGACGGCGGGAAATGAGCAGTTCTTC | CSVGRTAGNEQFF
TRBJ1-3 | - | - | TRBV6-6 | TGTGCCAGCACGCCACGGGCAGGGAACACCATATATTTT | CASTPRAGNTIYF
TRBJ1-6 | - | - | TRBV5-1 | TGCGCCAGCAGCTTGGGGGGGCTCGATTCACCCCTCCACTTT | CASSLGGLDSPLHF
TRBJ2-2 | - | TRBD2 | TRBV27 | TGTGCCAGCAGTTTAGGGAGACTAGCGGGGGCGTCGACCGGGGAGCTGTTTTTT | CASSLGRLAGASTGELFF
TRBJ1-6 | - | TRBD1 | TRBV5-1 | TGCGCCAGCAGCCCGGGACAGCAAGTTAATTCACCCCTCCACTTT | CASSPGQQVNSPLHF
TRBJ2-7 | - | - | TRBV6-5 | TGTGCCAGCAGTTACCGGGACACGGGATCCTACGAGCAGTACTTC | CASSYRDTGSYEQYF
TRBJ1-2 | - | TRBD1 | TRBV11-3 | TGTGCCAGCAGCGCTGGGACAGGGGGCGAAGATGGCTACACCTTC | CASSAGTGGEDGYTF
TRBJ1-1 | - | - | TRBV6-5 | TGTGCCAGCAGTTGGGGCAGGGACACTGAAGCTTTCTTT | CASSWGRDTEAFF
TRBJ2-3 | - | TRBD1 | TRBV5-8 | TGTGCCAGCAGTCGGACAGGGGTGCGTTCCACAGATACGCAGTATTTT | CASSRTGVRSTDTQYF
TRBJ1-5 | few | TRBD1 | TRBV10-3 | TGTGCCATCAGTGGGACAGGGGACAATCAGCCCCAGCATTTT | CAISGTGDNQPQHF
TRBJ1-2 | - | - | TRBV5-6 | TGTGCCAGCGACACGAATAGACAAAGTTATGGCTACACCTTC | CASDTNRQSYGYTF
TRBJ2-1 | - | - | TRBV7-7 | TGTGCCAGCAGCTTAGGACCGCCGAGGGAGAATGAGCAGTTCTTC | CASSLGPPRENEQFF
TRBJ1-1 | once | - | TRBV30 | TGTGCCTGGGAACTACAGGGCTTGCGCACTGAAGCTTTCTTT | CAWELQGLRTEAFF
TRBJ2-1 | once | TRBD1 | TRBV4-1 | TGCGCCAGCAGCCTCGGACAGGGTGGCTATGAGCAGTTCTTC | CASSLGQGGYEQFF